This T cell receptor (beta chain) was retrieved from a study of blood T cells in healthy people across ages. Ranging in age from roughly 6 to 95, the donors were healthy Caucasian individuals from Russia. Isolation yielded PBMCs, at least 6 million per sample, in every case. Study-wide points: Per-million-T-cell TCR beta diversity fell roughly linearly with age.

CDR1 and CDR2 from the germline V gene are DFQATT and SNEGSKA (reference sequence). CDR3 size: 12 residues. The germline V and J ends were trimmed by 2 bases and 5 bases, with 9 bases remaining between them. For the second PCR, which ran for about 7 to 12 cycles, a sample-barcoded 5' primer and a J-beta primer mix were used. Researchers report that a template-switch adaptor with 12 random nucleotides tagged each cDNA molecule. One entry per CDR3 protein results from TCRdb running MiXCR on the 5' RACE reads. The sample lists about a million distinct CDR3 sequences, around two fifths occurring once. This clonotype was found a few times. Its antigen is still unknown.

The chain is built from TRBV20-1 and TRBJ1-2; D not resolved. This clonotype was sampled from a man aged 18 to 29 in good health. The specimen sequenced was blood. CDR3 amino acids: CSARSLGYGYTF. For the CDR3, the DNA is TGCAGTGCTAGAAGTCTCGGGTATGGCTACACCTTC.